Below are 8 T cell receptor beta chains sequenced from a single sample in a study of memory CD4+ T cells and cytomegalovirus serostatus. Some clones are missing from TCRdb's copy, which holds only in-frame ones; the method was immunoSEQ multiplex PCR. The table includes 40,000 to 55,000 clones, around 83% detected once. Single viable CD3+CD4+CD8-CD45RO+ cells were sorted as the memory CD4+ T cells. Sequenced: memory CD4+ T cells from blood. These receptors came from an adult in good health and CMV-seropositive.

V gene TRBV6-1 combines with J gene TRBJ2-1; D remains unclear. The CDR3 is 16 residues long. V lost 2 bases to trimming and J lost 0 bases, with 11 bases between them. Germline CDR1 reads MNHNS; CDR2 reads SASEGT. The CDR3 DNA sequence: TGTGCCAGCAGTGAAATCAGTTGGAGCTCCTACAATGAGCAGTTCTTC. Amino acids: CASSEISWSSYNEQFF.

This chain uses TRBV25-1 with TRBJ2-5; D tentatively reads TRBD1 or TRBD2 (7 bases each). The CDR3 is 15 residues long. CDR1 and CDR2 from the germline V gene are MGHDK and SYGVNS. With 3 bases removed from V and 0 bases from J, the gap between germline ends came to 11 bases. Written as DNA, the CDR3 is TGTGCCAGCAGTGAGGGAGGGGGCTACCAAGAGACCCAGTACTTC. The encoded protein is CASSEGGGYQETQYF. Variable domain in full (rest from reference TRBV25-1 and TRBJ2-5): EADIYQTPRYLVIGTGKKITLECSQTMGHDKMYWYQQDPGMELHLIHYSYGVNSTEKGDLSSESTVSRIRTEHFPLTLESARPSHTSQYLCASSEGGGYQETQYFGPGTRLLVL.

This rearrangement joins TRBV7-9 to TRBJ1-1; D ambiguous. The V gene lost 5 bases and the J gene lost 1 base, with 5 bases spanning the gap. The CDR3 is 12 amino acids. Germline lookup yields CDR1 SEHNR and CDR2 FQNEAQ (reference sequence). Written as DNA, the CDR3 is TGTGCCAGCAGCCGATGGAACACTGAAGCTTTCTTT. It codes for CASSRWNTEAFF.

The rearrangement joins TRBV6-5 to TRBJ1-4, with 9 nucleotides matching TRBD1. Germline lookup yields CDR1 MNHEY and CDR2 SVGAGI. The CDR3 totals 15 residues. V lost 6 bases and J lost 5; bases outside the gene matches: 7. CDR3 nucleotide sequence: TGTGCCAGCAGCCGAACCGGGACAGGGAATGAAAAACTGTTTTTT. Protein: CASSRTGTGNEKLFF.

This CDR3 is CASSTDRGPSLEQYF. The CDR3 nucleotides read TGTGCCAGCAGCACTGACAGGGGACCTTCCCTGGAGCAGTACTTC. The gene calls are TRBV7-9 and TRBJ2-7, with TRBD1 matching 8 bases. Trimming removed 5 bases from V and 7 bases from J; junction bases left unmatched: 13. The germline gives CDR1 SEHNR, CDR2 FQNEAQ (reference sequence). The CDR3 sequence is 15 residues long.

This clone was counted once. The genes are TRBV16 and TRBJ1-2; 11 bases are shared with TRBD1. J was trimmed by 8 bases and V by 4 bases; bases with no gene match: 6. The CDR3 covers 14 residues. Per the germline V gene, CDR1 is KGHSY and CDR2 is FQNENV. This chain's CDR3 is CASSPGQGAEGYTF. The CDR3 DNA sequence: TGTGCCAGCAGCCCAGGACAGGGGGCGGAGGGCTACACCTTC.

This chain connects TRBV6-6 to TRBJ2-7, with TRBD1 identical over 7 bases. The germline gives CDR1 MNHNY, CDR2 SVGAGI (reference sequence). The CDR3 has 11 amino acids. Unmatched junction bases numbered 5, after V lost 8 bases and J lost 7 bases. The CDR3 DNA is TGTGCCAGCGGGCCACAGGGGGAGCAGTACTTC. The encoded protein is CASGPQGEQYF.

V gene TRBV6-5 combines with J gene TRBJ1-1; D remains unclear. This CDR3 has 13 amino acids. The V gene lost 6 bases and the J gene lost 3 bases, with 11 bases spanning the gap. The germline CDR1 and CDR2 sequences are MNHEY and SVGAGI. The chain's CDR3 is CASSLDGDTEAFF. CDR3 nucleotide sequence: TGTGCCAGCAGCTTAGATGGGGACACTGAAGCTTTCTTT.